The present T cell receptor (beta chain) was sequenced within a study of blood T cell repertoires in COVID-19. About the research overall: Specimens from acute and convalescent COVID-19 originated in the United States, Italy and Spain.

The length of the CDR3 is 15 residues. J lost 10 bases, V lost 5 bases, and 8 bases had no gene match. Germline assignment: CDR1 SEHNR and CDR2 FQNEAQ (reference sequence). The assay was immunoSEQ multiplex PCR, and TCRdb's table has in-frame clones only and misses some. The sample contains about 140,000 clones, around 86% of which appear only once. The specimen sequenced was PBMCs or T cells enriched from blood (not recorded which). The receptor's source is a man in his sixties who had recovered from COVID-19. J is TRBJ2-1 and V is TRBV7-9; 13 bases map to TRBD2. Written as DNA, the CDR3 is TGTGCCAGCAGCGTAGGGACTAGCGGGGCCTTGGAGCAGTTCTTC. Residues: CASSVGTSGALEQFF.